Included here is one T cell receptor (beta chain) sequence, with context. Original methodology: Using reference gene primer amplification, nucleated cell counts were estimated. Sequencing used immunoSEQ multiplex PCR; TCRdb keeps in-frame clones, though not all of them. The DNA gave D and trimming, while V, J and clone size come from that table. Of hundreds of thousands of clones listed, 91% are singletons. The data stem from a study of blood T cell repertoires in COVID-19. At the level of the study: Italy, Spain and the United States were the sources of the convalescent and acute COVID-19 samples. T cells, B-cell-depleted T cells, or PBMCs provided the cDNA or gDNA that served as material.

Trimming pared 3 bases from V and 4 bases from J, leaving 13 bases between. Germline-derived CDR1 and CDR2 are SGHKS and YYEKEE (reference sequence). This CDR3 is built from 14 residues. The chain links TRBV5-5 to TRBJ1-2; D is possibly TRBD1 (5 bases). This receptor was identified in a woman aged 18-29 years who had recovered from COVID-19. The sequencing input was peripheral blood. The CDR3 loop reads CASSSDQGGYGYTF. The CDR3 DNA follows: TGTGCCAGCAGCTCGGACCAGGGAGGCTATGGCTACACCTTC. The complete variable domain, with remaining parts taken from reference TRBV5-5 and TRBJ1-2, reads DAGVTQSPTHLIKTRGQQVTLRCSPISGHKSVSWYQQVLGQGPQFIFQYYEKEERGRGNFPDRFSARQFPNYSSELNVNALLLGDSALYLCASSSDQGGYGYTFGSGTRLTVV.